The present TCR beta chain was sequenced within a study of shared clonotypes between healthy human individuals. Points from the study as a whole: The study generally estimated greater richness for naive than memory subsets. Among non-shared clonotypes, generation probabilities were lower than among those shared by all four donors.

On this clone: Its antigen is not identified.

Deep was the level used in running the assay. Per the study methods: Because ImmunoSEQ provided only junction sequences with no quality scores, the filtering differed. Libraries were prepared by immunoSEQ multiplex PCR; TCRdb keeps only in-frame clonotypes and omits some of them. That table supplies the V and J calls and clone size; D and trimming were determined from the DNA. The data hold fewer than 850,000 clones, with more than 70% observed a single time. This TCR came from a young woman in good health. The sequenced sample was memory CD4+ T cells sorted from blood. The subset is: CD45RA-negative fraction.

CDR3 nucleotides: TGTGCCAGCAGCCCAGGGACAGGGGTTAATTCACCCCTCCACTTT. Protein product: CASSPGTGVNSPLHF. The V and J genes are TRBV7-9 and TRBJ1-6; TRBD1 matches at 10 bases. V was pared by 5 bases and J by 6 bases, with 4 bases of the junction left unmatched. Germline V CDR1 and CDR2: SEHNR, FQNEAQ (reference sequence). The CDR3 extends over 15 amino acids.